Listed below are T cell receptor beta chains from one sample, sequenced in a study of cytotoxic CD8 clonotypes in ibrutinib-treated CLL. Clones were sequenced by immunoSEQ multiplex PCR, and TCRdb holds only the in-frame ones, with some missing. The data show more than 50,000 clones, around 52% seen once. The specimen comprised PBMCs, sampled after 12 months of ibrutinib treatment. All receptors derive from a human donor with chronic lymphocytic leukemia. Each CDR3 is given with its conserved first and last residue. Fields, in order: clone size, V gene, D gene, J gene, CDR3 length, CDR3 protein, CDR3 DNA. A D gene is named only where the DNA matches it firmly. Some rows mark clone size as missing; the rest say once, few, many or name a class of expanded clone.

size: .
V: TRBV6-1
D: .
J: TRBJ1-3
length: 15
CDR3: CASSEGVLPGNTIYF
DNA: TGTGCCAGCAGTGAAGGTGTCCTCCCTGGAAACACCATATATTTT

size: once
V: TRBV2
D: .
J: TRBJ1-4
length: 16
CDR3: CASSASPLGAGEKLFF
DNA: TGTGCCAGCAGTGCGAGTCCGCTAGGGGCTGGGGAAAAACTGTTTTTT

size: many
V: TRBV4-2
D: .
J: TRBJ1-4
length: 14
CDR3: CASSQGGVGEKLFF
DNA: TGTGCCAGCAGCCAAGGGGGCGTCGGGGAAAAACTGTTTTTT

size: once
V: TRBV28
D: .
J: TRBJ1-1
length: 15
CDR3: CVVLPPRVMNTEAFF
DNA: TGTGTGGTTCTTCCACCGAGGGTCATGAACACTGAAGCTTTCTTT

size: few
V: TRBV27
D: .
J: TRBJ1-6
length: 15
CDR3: CASSFSAASNSPLHF
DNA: TGTGCCAGCAGTTTCAGCGCTGCTTCTAATTCACCCCTCCACTTT

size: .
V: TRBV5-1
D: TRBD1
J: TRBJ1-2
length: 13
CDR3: CASSRDRSYGYTF
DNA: TGCGCCAGCAGCCGGGACAGGAGCTATGGCTACACCTTC

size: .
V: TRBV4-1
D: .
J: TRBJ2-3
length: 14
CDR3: CASSQDQDRGGQYF
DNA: TGCGCCAGCAGCCAAGATCAGGACCGGGGTGGGCAGTATTTT

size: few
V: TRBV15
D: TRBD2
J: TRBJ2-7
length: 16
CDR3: CATSRARGRVTYEQYF
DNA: TGTGCCACCAGCAGAGCTCGCGGGAGGGTAACCTACGAGCAGTACTTC

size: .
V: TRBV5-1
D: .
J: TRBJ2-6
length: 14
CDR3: CASSPSSGANVLTF
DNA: TGCGCCAGCAGTCCCTCCTCTGGGGCCAACGTCCTGACTTTC

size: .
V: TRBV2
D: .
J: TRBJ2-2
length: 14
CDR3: CASGGRSDTGELFF
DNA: TGTGCCAGCGGCGGCAGATCGGACACCGGGGAGCTGTTTTTT

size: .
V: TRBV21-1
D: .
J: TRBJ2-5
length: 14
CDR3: CASSKADSRETQYF
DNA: TGTGCCAGCAGCAAAGCCGACTCGCGAGAGACCCAGTACTTC

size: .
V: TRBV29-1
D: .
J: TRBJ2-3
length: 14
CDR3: CSVVRGGRADTQYF
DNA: TGCAGCGTTGTGCGTGGCGGTCGGGCAGATACGCAGTATTTT

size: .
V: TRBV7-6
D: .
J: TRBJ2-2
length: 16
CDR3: CASSQLANANTGELFF
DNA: TGTGCCAGCAGCCAACTAGCTAACGCGAACACCGGGGAGCTGTTTTTT

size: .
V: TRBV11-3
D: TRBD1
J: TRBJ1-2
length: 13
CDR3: CASSQPGGDGYTF
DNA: TGTGCCAGCAGCCAACCAGGGGGAGATGGCTACACCTTC

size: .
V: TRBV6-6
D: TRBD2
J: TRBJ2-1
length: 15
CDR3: CASSLASGGVNEQFF
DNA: TGTGCCAGCAGTTTAGCTAGCGGAGGGGTGAATGAGCAGTTCTTC

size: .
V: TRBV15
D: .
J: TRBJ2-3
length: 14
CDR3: CATSREWTADTQYF
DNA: TGTGCCACCAGCAGAGAGTGGACAGCAGATACGCAGTATTTT

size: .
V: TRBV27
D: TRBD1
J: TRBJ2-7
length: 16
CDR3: CASRRTTGQGLYEQYF
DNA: TGTGCCAGCAGGCGAACTACGGGACAGGGCCTCTACGAGCAGTACTTC

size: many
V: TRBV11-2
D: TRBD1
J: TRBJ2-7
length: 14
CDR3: CASSLGTGYAEQYF
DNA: TGTGCCAGCAGCTTAGGGACAGGGTACGCCGAGCAGTACTTC

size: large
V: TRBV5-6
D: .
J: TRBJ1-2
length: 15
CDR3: CASSGQGVEFYGYTF
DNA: TGTGCCAGCAGCGGGCAGGGCGTGGAGTTTTATGGCTACACCTTC

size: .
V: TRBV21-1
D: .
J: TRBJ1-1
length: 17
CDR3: CASSLYLGQDSNTEAFF
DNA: TGTGCCAGCAGCCTATATTTGGGACAGGATTCGAACACTGAAGCTTTCTTT

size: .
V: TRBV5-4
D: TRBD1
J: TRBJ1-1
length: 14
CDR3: CASSSRGLNTEAFF
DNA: TGTGCCAGCAGCTCCAGGGGGCTGAACACTGAAGCTTTCTTT

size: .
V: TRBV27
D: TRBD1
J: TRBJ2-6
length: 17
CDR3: CASRTGQGASGANVLTF
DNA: TGTGCCAGCAGAACGGGGCAGGGGGCGTCCGGGGCCAACGTCCTGACTTTC

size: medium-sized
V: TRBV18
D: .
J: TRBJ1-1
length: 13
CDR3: CASSAGANTEAFF
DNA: TGTGCCAGCTCAGCAGGAGCGAACACTGAAGCTTTCTTT

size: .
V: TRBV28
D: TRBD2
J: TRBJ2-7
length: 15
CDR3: CASSFSGRVSYEQYF
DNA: TGTGCCAGCAGTTTCTCCGGGAGGGTATCATACGAGCAGTACTTC

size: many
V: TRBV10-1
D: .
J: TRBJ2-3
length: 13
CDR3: CASSDPSTDTQYF
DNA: TGCGCCAGCAGTGACCCTAGCACAGATACGCAGTATTTT

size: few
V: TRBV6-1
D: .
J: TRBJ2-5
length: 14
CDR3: CASRIGTVQETQYF
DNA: TGTGCCAGCAGAATCGGGACGGTTCAAGAGACCCAGTACTTC

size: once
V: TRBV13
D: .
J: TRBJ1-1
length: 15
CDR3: CASSPPEQGPTEAFF
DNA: TGTGCCAGCAGCCCGCCTGAACAGGGTCCCACTGAAGCTTTCTTT

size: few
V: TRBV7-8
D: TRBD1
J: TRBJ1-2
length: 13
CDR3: CASSLARDRRVTF
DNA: TGTGCCAGCAGCTTAGCGCGGGACAGAAGAGTTACCTTC

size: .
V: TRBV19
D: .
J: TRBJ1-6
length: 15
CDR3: CASSIGDGPYSPLHF
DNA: TGTGCCAGTAGTATCGGGGACGGCCCTTATTCACCCCTCCACTTT

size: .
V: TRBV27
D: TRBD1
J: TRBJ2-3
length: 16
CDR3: CASGKRTGQGTDTQYF
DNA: TGTGCCAGCGGCAAGCGAACGGGACAGGGCACAGATACGCAGTATTTT

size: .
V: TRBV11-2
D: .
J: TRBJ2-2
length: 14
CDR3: CASSLNKNTGELFF
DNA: TGTGCCAGCAGCTTAAACAAAAACACCGGGGAGCTGTTTTTT

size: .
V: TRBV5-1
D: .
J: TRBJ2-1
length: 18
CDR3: CASSYLPGQSIRGNEQFF
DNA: TGCGCCAGCAGCTACCTTCCCGGGCAGTCCATCCGGGGGAATGAGCAGTTCTTC

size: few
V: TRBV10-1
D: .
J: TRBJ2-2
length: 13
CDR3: CASSDRRAGELFF
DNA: TGCGCCAGCAGTGATCGCCGTGCCGGGGAGCTGTTTTTT

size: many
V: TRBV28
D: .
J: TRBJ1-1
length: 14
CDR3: CASTMGPLNTEAFF
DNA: TGTGCCAGTACAATGGGGCCGTTGAACACTGAAGCTTTCTTT

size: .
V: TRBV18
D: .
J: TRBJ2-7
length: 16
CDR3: CASSPKGGGPTYEQYF
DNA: TGTGCCAGCTCACCAAAGGGAGGGGGACCTACCTACGAGCAGTACTTC

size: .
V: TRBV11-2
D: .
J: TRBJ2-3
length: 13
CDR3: CASSSRVPDTQYF
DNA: TGTGCCAGCAGCTCAAGGGTACCAGATACGCAGTATTTT

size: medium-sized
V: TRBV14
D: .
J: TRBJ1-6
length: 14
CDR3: CASSQVGYNSPLHF
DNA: TGTGCCAGCAGCCAAGTTGGGTATAATTCACCCCTCCACTTT

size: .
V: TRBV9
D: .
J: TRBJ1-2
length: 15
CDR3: CASSVKAGGDYGYTF
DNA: TGTGCCAGCAGCGTAAAAGCGGGTGGGGACTATGGCTACACCTTC

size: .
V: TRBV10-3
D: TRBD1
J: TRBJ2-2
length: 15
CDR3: CAISEGQGAIRELFF
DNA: TGTGCCATCAGTGAAGGGCAGGGGGCAATCCGGGAGCTGTTTTTT